This T cell receptor beta chain emerged from a study of T cells in localized non-small cell lung cancer. Findings and limits, study-wide: Tumor samples were not multi-region, leaving intratumor heterogeneity unexcluded. Tumor trailed uninvolved adjacent lung in T cell clonality, which peaked there. Adjacent lung tissue had a median roughly 52 of the top 100 clones found in the tumor.

Germline loops: CDR1 MNHEY, CDR2 SMNVEV (reference sequence). V was shortened by 7 bases and J by 6 bases, with 19 bases between the two germline ends. This CDR3 is built from 14 residues. Sequenced by immunoSEQ multiplex PCR; TCRdb stores in-frame clones only, minus some. The sample includes roughly 14,000 clones, 87% seen only once; the top ten take 27%. This clone came up a few times. No antigen is known for it. The source was peripheral blood mononuclear cells, collected before any cancer treatment. The sequence was collected from a male donor at least 60 years old with stage II lung adenocarcinoma. This chain uses TRBV27 with TRBJ2-7, with D perhaps TRBD1 (5 bases). Here the CDR3 reads CASMMRQGSTEQYF. In DNA form, the CDR3 reads TGTGCCAGCATGATGAGGCAGGGTAGCACCGAGCAGTACTTC.